These 9 T cell receptor beta chains share one sample of origin, sequenced in a study of cytomegalovirus exposure and HLA in healthy donors. PCR amplification relied on 60 Vbeta primers (plus 13 Jbeta primers). TCRdb's copy holds only in-frame clones and misses some; the assay was immunoSEQ multiplex PCR. Among about 130,000 clones listed, 15% to 20% were seen once. Sequenced: PBMCs. The receptors stem from a female donor in good health and CMV-seropositive.

The chain employs TRBV5-1 and TRBJ2-3; the match to TRBD2 covers 9 bases. The CDR3 spans 16 residues. Germline V CDR1 and CDR2: SGHRS, YFSETQ. Trimming took 4 bases from V and 0 from J; bases not matched to a gene: 6. The CDR3 DNA follows: TGCGCCAGCAGCCCCTTAACTAGCGGGAGCACAGATACGCAGTATTTT. It specifies CASSPLTSGSTDTQYF. Complete variable domain (other parts from reference TRBV5-1 and TRBJ2-3): KAGVTQTPRYLIKTRGQQVTLSCSPISGHRSVSWYQQTPGQGLQFLFEYFSETQRNKGNFPGRFSGRQFSNSRSEMNVSTLELGDSALYLCASSPLTSGSTDTQYFGPGTRLTVL.

V usage is TRBV5-1 and J usage is TRBJ2-7, with a possible D match to TRBD2 (5 bases). V was clipped by 1 base and J by 1 base, with 9 bases between them. Germline loops: CDR1 SGHRS, CDR2 YFSETQ. This CDR3 is 14 amino acids long. The CDR3 reads CASSLSPGSYEQYF. The CDR3 DNA reads TGCGCCAGCAGCTTGTCCCCGGGATCCTACGAGCAGTACTTC.

This chain's CDR3 is CASSQEPGENIQYF. CDR3 coding DNA: TGTGCCAGCAGCCAAGAGCCAGGGGAAAACATTCAGTACTTC. This chain connects TRBV4-2 to TRBJ2-4; weak D call: TRBD1 (6 bases). CDR3 length equals 14 residues. In germline, CDR1 is LGHNA, CDR2 YNFKEQ. Trimming pared 0 bases from V and 5 bases from J, leaving 8 bases between.

This clone was counted only a few times. The rearrangement joins TRBV29-1 to TRBJ1-4; 7 bases fit TRBD1. This CDR3 region has 12 residues. CDR1 is SQVTM and CDR2 is ANQGSEA in the germline V gene. J was trimmed by 8 bases and V by 6 bases; bases with no gene match: 6. This chain's CDR3 is CSVRGNEEKLFF. Written as DNA, the CDR3 is TGCAGCGTCAGGGGGAATGAGGAAAAACTGTTTTTT.

The gene calls are TRBV18 and TRBJ2-5, with 7 bases lining up with TRBD1. Germline loops: CDR1 KGHSH, CDR2 LQKENI. The V gene end was trimmed by 5 bases and the J gene end by 1 base; junction bases not matched to a gene: 1. This CDR3 spans 13 amino acids. CDR3 DNA: TGTGCCAGCTCAACAGGGGTCCAAGAGACCCAGTACTTC. Amino acids: CASSTGVQETQYF.

The chain has TRBV1 and TRBJ2-5; the D call of TRBD2 is as the table states it, not checked on the DNA. TRBV1 is assigned pseudogene status. The CDR3 is made up of 15 amino acids. CDR3 nucleotides: TGCACCAGCAGCCACTCTAGCGGGAGGGAAGAGACCCAGTACTTC. Translation gives CTSSHSSGREETQYF.

There are a few counts of this clone. The chain joins TRBV4-3 to TRBJ2-3; 10 bases agree with TRBD2. Trimming took 1 base from V and 0 from J; bases not matched to a gene: 7. The CDR3 totals 18 residues. Germline-derived CDR1 and CDR2 are LGHNA and YSLEER. This chain's CDR3 is CASSQVASGGFSTDTQYF. The DNA of the CDR3 is TGCGCCAGCAGCCAAGTGGCTAGCGGGGGCTTTAGCACAGATACGCAGTATTTT.

This chain links TRBV6-5 with TRBJ2-7; TRBD1 aligns across 9 bases. Germline V gene data show CDR1 as MNHEY and CDR2 as SVGAGI. The CDR3 consists of 16 residues. V lost 0 bases, J lost 3 bases, and 6 bases stayed unmatched. This CDR3 is CASSYSDRGFGYEQYF. The CDR3, as DNA: TGTGCCAGCAGTTACTCAGACAGGGGGTTCGGCTACGAGCAGTACTTC.

The chain joins TRBV28 to TRBJ1-1; a weak D match, TRBD1 (5 bases). Trimming left V 5 bases short and J 6 bases short, with 13 bases between. Germline CDR1 is MDHEN and CDR2 is SYDVKM. The CDR3 consists of 13 residues. CDR3 coding DNA: TGTGCCAGCAGTATAAAAGGGGTCTCTGAAGCTTTCTTT. Translated: CASSIKGVSEAFF.